The rows below give T cell receptor beta chains drawn from one sample of a study of T cells in Graves' hyperthyroidism and ophthalmopathy. TCRdb re-analysed the multiplex PCR reads in MiXCR, keeping a single row per CDR3 protein. The sample contains 500,000 to 600,000 distinct CDR3 sequences, roughly 21% of which appear only once. Sequencing was done on a sample of blood. The receptor source for this set is a man in his forties with Graves' ophthalmopathy. The CDR3 runs from the conserved cysteine through the conserved F or W. The D gene is left open where the match is weak. Clone size, where shown, is once, few, many, or a class for clones that have expanded.

TRBD2,TRBV7-6,TRBJ2-1,.,CASSLFTSGSSYNEQFF,TGTGCCAGCAGCTTATTTACTAGCGGGTCCTCCTACAATGAGCAGTTCTTC
.,TRBV20-1,TRBJ2-1,.,CSAPPERSYNEQFF,TGCAGTGCCCCACCTGAACGATCCTACAATGAGCAGTTCTTC
.,TRBV7-2,TRBJ1-2,many,CASSLSGAGYGYTF,TGTGCCAGCAGCTTATCGGGGGCCGGCTATGGCTACACCTTC
.,TRBV18,TRBJ1-1,many,CASSPRARRLNTEAFF,TGTGCCAGCTCACCCCGGGCGAGGCGGCTGAACACTGAAGCTTTCTTT
.,TRBV20-1,TRBJ2-7,many,CSARDTHAPTYEQYF,TGCAGTGCCCGGGACACCCACGCCCCAACCTACGAGCAGTACTTC
TRBD1,TRBV19,TRBJ1-6,.,CASSREGTGRSPLHF,TGTGCCAGTAGTCGAGAGGGGACAGGGCGTTCACCCCTCCACTTT
TRBD1,TRBV2,TRBJ1-1,many,CASTRTGVNTEAFF,TGTGCCAGCACCCGGACAGGGGTGAACACTGAAGCTTTCTTT
TRBD1,TRBV20-1,TRBJ2-3,.,CSASIRDRGTDTQYF,TGCAGTGCTAGTATCCGGGACAGGGGAACAGATACGCAGTATTTT
.,TRBV2,TRBJ1-5,many,CASSLGQISNQPQHF,TGTGCCAGCAGTCTAGGACAGATAAGCAATCAGCCCCAGCATTTT
TRBD1,TRBV12-3/TRBV12-4,TRBJ2-1,once,CASSLNLGQGWIQFF,TGTGCCAGCAGTTTAAACCTGGGACAGGGTTGGATCCAGTTCTTC
TRBD1,TRBV7-9,TRBJ2-5,.,CASSSRQGAPQETQYF,TGTGCCAGCAGCTCGAGACAGGGTGCGCCCCAAGAGACCCAGTACTTC
TRBD2,TRBV7-8,TRBJ2-7,few,CASRPLAEGPYEQYF,TGTGCCAGCAGGCCTCTAGCGGAGGGACCCTACGAGCAGTACTTC
.,TRBV9,TRBJ2-3,.,CASSVEAGSTDTQYF,TGTGCCAGCAGCGTAGAGGCGGGTAGCACAGATACGCAGTATTTT
.,TRBV11-2,TRBJ2-3,many,CASSLFGRTTDTQYF,TGTGCCAGCAGCTTGTTCGGACGGACCACAGATACGCAGTATTTT
.,TRBV27,TRBJ2-7,few,CASSTEGSSYEQYF,TGTGCCAGCAGTACCGAAGGGAGCTCCTACGAGCAGTACTTC
.,TRBV18,TRBJ2-7,.,CASSPGGAEQYF,TGTGCCAGCTCACCAGGGGGAGCCGAGCAGTACTTC
TRBD1,TRBV7-9,TRBJ1-1,few,CASSRQGWSEAFF,TGTGCCAGCAGCCGACAGGGTTGGAGTGAAGCTTTCTTT
TRBD1,TRBV30,TRBJ2-3,few,CAWRVQGVDTQYF,TGTGCCTGGAGGGTACAGGGGGTGGATACGCAGTATTTT
.,TRBV29-1,TRBJ1-3,.,CSVSLSRENSGNTIYF,TGCAGCGTCAGCCTAAGCAGGGAGAACTCTGGAAACACCATATATTTT
TRBD1,TRBV11-2,TRBJ1-2,many,CASSLDQRQGGYGYTF,TGTGCCAGCAGCTTAGATCAAAGACAGGGTGGCTATGGCTACACCTTC
.,TRBV19,TRBJ2-5,once,CASSIPGLAGETQYF,TGTGCCAGTAGTATTCCGGGGCTAGCTGGAGAGACCCAGTACTTC
.,TRBV6-2/TRBV6-3,TRBJ1-5,.,CASSYSTWRPGIQPQHF,TGTGCCAGCAGTTACTCGACGTGGCGGCCCGGGATTCAGCCCCAGCATTTT
TRBD1,TRBV7-9,TRBJ1-4,many,CASSSWTGGGEKLFF,TGTGCCAGCAGCTCATGGACAGGGGGAGGTGAAAAACTGTTTTTT
TRBD1,TRBV12-3/TRBV12-4,TRBJ1-5,.,CASTIWDRALQPQHF,TGTGCCAGCACCATCTGGGACAGGGCCCTTCAGCCCCAGCATTTT
.,TRBV15,TRBJ2-7,once,CATSQGGYEQYF,TGTGCCACCAGCCAGGGGGGCTACGAGCAGTACTTC
.,TRBV27,TRBJ1-3,many,CASSLSGPTLLSGNTIYF,TGTGCCAGCAGTTTATCGGGACCGACCCTCCTCTCTGGAAACACCATATATTTT
TRBD2,TRBV20-1,TRBJ2-1,few,CSARGGERGGNEQFF,TGCAGTGCTAGAGGCGGAGAGCGGGGGGGCAATGAGCAGTTCTTC
.,TRBV30,TRBJ2-2,many,CAADSARRNTGELFF,TGTGCCGCGGATTCTGCGAGAAGGAACACCGGGGAGCTGTTTTTT
TRBD2,TRBV7-9,TRBJ2-7,.,CASSFPPIAGGFYEQYF,TGTGCCAGCAGCTTCCCCCCGATAGCGGGAGGGTTCTACGAGCAGTACTTC
.,TRBV3-1,TRBJ2-7,.,CASSQAGGGLLEYEQYF,TGTGCCAGCAGTCAGGCCGGAGGGGGCCTACTAGAATACGAGCAGTACTTC
TRBD2,TRBV10-3,TRBJ2-3,few,CAIRGPGTSDTQYF,TGTGCCATCAGGGGACCGGGGACTAGTGATACGCAGTATTTT
TRBD2,TRBV6-1,TRBJ2-5,.,CAGRTSGKETQYF,TGTGCCGGAAGGACTAGCGGAAAAGAGACCCAGTACTTC
.,TRBV5-6,TRBJ2-7,.,CASSLGWNTYEQYF,TGTGCCAGCAGCCTTGGATGGAATACCTACGAGCAGTACTTC
.,TRBV6-2/TRBV6-3,TRBJ2-3,few,CASRVGLTDTQYF,TGTGCCAGCAGAGTTGGACTTACAGATACGCAGTATTTT
TRBD1,TRBV28,TRBJ2-7,many,CASTGERVYEQYF,TGTGCCAGTACAGGGGAAAGGGTCTACGAGCAGTACTTC
TRBD1,TRBV20-1,TRBJ1-2,few,CSASNRGQGYTF,TGCAGTGCTAGCAACAGGGGGCAAGGCTACACCTTC
TRBD1,TRBV27,TRBJ1-2,.,CASGTGGGGYTF,TGTGCCAGCGGTACAGGGGGCGGTGGCTACACCTTC
.,TRBV20-1,TRBJ2-5,many,CSVAGVETQYF,TGCAGTGTTGCAGGGGTAGAGACCCAGTACTTC
TRBD1,TRBV30,TRBJ1-5,many,CAFDRGDQPQHF,TGTGCCTTTGACAGGGGTGATCAGCCCCAGCATTTT
TRBD1,TRBV9,TRBJ1-2,few,CASSPRTGDFAGYTF,TGTGCCAGCAGCCCCAGGACAGGTGATTTCGCTGGCTACACCTTC
.,TRBV15,TRBJ2-5,few,CATSRDPEETQYF,TGTGCCACCAGCAGAGATCCGGAAGAGACCCAGTACTTC
TRBD1,TRBV5-5,TRBJ2-7,.,CASSRTGQGVYEQYF,TGTGCCAGCAGCCGGACGGGACAGGGGGTTTACGAGCAGTACTTC
.,TRBV20-1,TRBJ1-5,.,CSATQTEYQPQHF,TGCAGTGCTACCCAGACCGAGTATCAGCCCCAGCATTTT
.,TRBV5-1,TRBJ2-1,.,CASSWSGLVGEQFF,TGCGCCAGCAGCTGGTCTGGACTGGTGGGTGAGCAGTTCTTC
.,TRBV15,TRBJ2-6,.,CATSRDRGASGANVLTF,TGTGCCACCAGCAGAGATCGCGGGGCCTCTGGGGCCAACGTCCTGACTTTC
TRBD2,TRBV11-2,TRBJ2-1,many,CASRSAGGPYNEQFF,TGTGCCAGCAGGTCAGCGGGAGGACCCTACAATGAGCAGTTCTTC
TRBD2,TRBV28,TRBJ2-3,many,CASSRQAGAGPDTQYF,TGTGCCAGCAGCCGTCAAGCGGGAGCGGGACCAGATACGCAGTATTTT
TRBD2,TRBV10-2,TRBJ2-1,few,CASRLAGASYNEQFF,TGCGCCAGCAGGCTAGCGGGGGCCTCTTACAATGAGCAGTTCTTC
TRBD2,TRBV5-1,TRBJ2-3,.,CASSLAGSGSSADTQYF,TGCGCCAGCAGCTTGGCCGGGAGCGGGAGTTCGGCAGATACGCAGTATTTT
TRBD1,TRBV20-1,TRBJ2-1,many,CSARDQGQGSNEQFF,TGCAGTGCTAGGGACCAGGGACAGGGTTCCAATGAGCAGTTCTTC
.,TRBV6-6,TRBJ1-1,many,CASSYSVFGQPNEAFF,TGTGCCAGCAGTTACTCTGTTTTTGGACAGCCGAATGAAGCTTTCTTT
.,TRBV29-1,TRBJ2-1,.,CSVRLGVSYNEQFF,TGCAGCGTTCGATTAGGGGTCTCCTACAATGAGCAGTTCTTC
.,TRBV6-5,TRBJ1-2,.,CASSYSRGWNYGYTF,TGTGCCAGCAGTTACTCGAGGGGGTGGAACTATGGCTACACCTTC
TRBD1,TRBV12-3/TRBV12-4,TRBJ2-7,many,CASSAGTGRSYEQYF,TGTGCCAGCAGTGCCGGGACAGGGAGGTCCTACGAGCAGTACTTC
TRBD1,TRBV7-8,TRBJ2-7,many,CASSSTGTGVGEQYF,TGTGCCAGCAGCAGTACCGGGACAGGAGTCGGGGAGCAGTACTTC